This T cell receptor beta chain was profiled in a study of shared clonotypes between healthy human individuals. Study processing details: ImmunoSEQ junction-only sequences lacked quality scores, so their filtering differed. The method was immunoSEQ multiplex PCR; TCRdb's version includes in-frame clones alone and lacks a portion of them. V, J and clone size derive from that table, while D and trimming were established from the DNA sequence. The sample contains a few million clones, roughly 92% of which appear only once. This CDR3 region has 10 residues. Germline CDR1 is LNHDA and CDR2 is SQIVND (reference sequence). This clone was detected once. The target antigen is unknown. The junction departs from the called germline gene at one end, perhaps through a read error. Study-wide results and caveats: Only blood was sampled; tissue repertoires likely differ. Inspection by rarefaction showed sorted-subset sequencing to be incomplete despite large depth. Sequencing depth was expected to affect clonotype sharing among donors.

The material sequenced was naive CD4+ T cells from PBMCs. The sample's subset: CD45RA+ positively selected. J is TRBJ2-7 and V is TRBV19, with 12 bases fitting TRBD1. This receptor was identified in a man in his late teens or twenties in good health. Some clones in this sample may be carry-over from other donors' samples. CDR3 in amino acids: CASSQGQGAF. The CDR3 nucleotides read TGTGCCAGTAGCCAGGGACAGGGGGCTTTC.